This paragraph reports one T cell receptor (beta chain). Its antigen specificity is not known. Base qualities are not recorded, but no much larger clone differs from it by a single base. Taken from the germline V gene (reference sequence), the CDR1 and CDR2 loops are SEHNR and FQNEAQ. The V end gives up 5 bases and the J end 5 bases, leaving 8 bases in the junction not matched to a gene. Counted from cysteine to phenylalanine, this CDR3 has 14 amino acids. Only CDR3 DNA is held: 42 bases, read in frame from base 1. Library construction relied on the immunoSEQ multiplex PCR assay. TCRdb retrieved this table from immuneACCESS and kept in-frame rearrangements only. Not all clones are present; in checked studies, unresolved V genes account for under half, and no reason is known for the remainder. The sample table shows tens of thousands of clones, and nearly 90% are seen once. The top ten clonotypes cover around 7.6% of the sample.

The source of the sample is a study of radiotherapy plus CTLA-4 blockade in lung cancer (dated by TCRdb to the late 2010s). General notes on the study: Objective responses were observed in 15% to 20% of enrolled patients, and disease control was achieved in 30% to 40%. Study-wide conclusions, independent of this receptor: The strongest predictors of response were reported to be early dynamic shifts in blood T cell clones along with a rise in serum interferon-beta following radiation. After treatment with radiotherapy and ipilimumab, TCR clones that originated in tumors expanded in peripheral blood.

Focal radiation therapy combined with CTLA-4 blockade (ipilimumab) was tested in patients with chemo-refractory metastatic non-small-cell lung cancer. This clonotype was obtained from a human donor with non-small cell lung cancer whose response to radiotherapy plus ipilimumab could not be evaluated. The sample here was peripheral blood, taken from a patient treated with radiotherapy plus ipilimumab. The sequence joins TRBV7-9 to TRBJ2-7, with 8 middle bases fitting TRBD1. The CDR3 reads as follows: CASSPWTGSDEQYF. The bases are TGTGCCAGCAGCCCATGGACAGGGTCCGACGAGCAGTACTTC.